Below are 28 T cell receptor beta chains sequenced from a single sample in a study of T cells after yellow fever vaccination. Via MiXCR, TCRdb re-called the 5' RACE reads, giving one row per CDR3 protein. There are 150,000 to 200,000 distinct CDR3 sequences in the sample; roughly a tenth occur only once, and roughly a third lies in the top ten. The sample consisted of CD8+ T cells sorted from PBMCs, taken 45 days after the yellow fever booster vaccination. The receptors derive from a young man who received the YFV17D yellow fever vaccine.

The chain uses TRBV4-1 and TRBJ2-1; 10 bases agree with TRBD1. In germline, CDR1 is MGHRA, CDR2 YSYEKL. The CDR3 totals 16 residues. J was trimmed by 4 bases and V by 4 bases; bases with no gene match: 7. CDR3 DNA sequence: TGCGCCAGCAGCCCCGCCGGGACAGGGGCATACAATGAGCAGTTCTTC. Encoded protein: CASSPAGTGAYNEQFF.

This chain uses TRBV20-1 with TRBJ2-1, with D perhaps being TRBD1 or TRBD2 (5 bases each). The CDR3 has 13 amino acids. CDR1 and CDR2 (germline): DFQATT, SNEGSKA (reference sequence). V was clipped by 7 bases and J by 7 bases, with 17 bases between them. The CDR3 bases are TGCAGTGTTTGGGACCCCCTTAGGAATGAGCAGTTCTTC. It is translated as CSVWDPLRNEQFF.

This clonotype was seen at least ten times. The chain has TRBV7-8 and TRBJ2-4; 7 nucleotides agree with TRBD2. The CDR3 has 16 amino acids. CDR1 SGHVS and CDR2 FQNEAQ come from the germline V gene. V lost 2 bases to trimming and J lost 5 bases; unmatched junction nucleotides: 9. CDR3 sequence: CASSLWYSGPENIQYF. CDR3 DNA: TGTGCCAGCAGCTTATGGTATAGCGGGCCCGAAAACATTCAGTACTTC.

This chain uses TRBV7-8 with TRBJ1-3; D possibly corresponds to TRBD1 (5 bases). This CDR3 contains 17 residues. The V and J ends lost 5 bases and 0 bases respectively, with 17 bases between them. The germline V gene encodes CDR1 SGHVS and CDR2 FQNEAQ. This CDR3 reads CASSPMVGAASGNTIYF. Written as DNA, the CDR3 is TGTGCCAGCAGCCCTATGGTTGGGGCCGCCTCTGGAAACACCATATATTTT.

The chain uses TRBV28 and TRBJ1-5; the D is unclear. CDR1 is MDHEN, CDR2 SYDVKM, per germline. CDR3 size: 17 residues. Trimming took off 5 bases at V and 4 bases at J, with 21 bases between the two ends. The CDR3 reads CASSPLRVQLPNQPQHF. The CDR3 coding sequence is TGTGCCAGCAGTCCCCTGAGGGTTCAGCTCCCAAATCAGCCCCAGCATTTT. Full variable domain (outside the CDR3, taken from reference TRBV28 and TRBJ1-5): DVKVTQSSRYLVKRTGEKVFLECVQDMDHENMFWYRQDPGLGLRLIYFSYDVKMKEKGDIPEGYSVSREKKERFSLILESASTNQTSMYLCASSPLRVQLPNQPQHFGDGTRLSIL.

This clonotype appeared many times. The chain uses TRBV3-1 and TRBJ2-1, with D unresolved. The CDR3 loop spans 17 amino acids. Trimming shortened V by 0 bases and J by 7 bases, and 19 bases separated the two germline ends. Germline V gene sequence: CDR1 LGHDT, CDR2 YNNKEL (reference sequence). For the CDR3, the DNA is TGTGCCAGCAGCCAAGATCTAGGACCCTCCTACTCAAATGAGCAGTTCTTC. It yields the protein CASSQDLGPSYSNEQFF.

The J gene is TRBJ1-1, the V gene TRBV7-9; TRBD1 might be the D (5 bases). In germline, CDR1 is SEHNR, CDR2 FQNEAQ (reference sequence). The CDR3 has 15 residues. V gave up 6 bases and J gave up 1 base, with 15 bases separating them. Here the CDR3 DNA reads TGTGCCAGCAGGGACCGCGCGGGACGGAACACTGAAGCTTTCTTT. Its translation is CASRDRAGRNTEAFF.

V usage is TRBV12-3 or TRBV12-4 and J usage is TRBJ2-1; the D is unclear. This CDR3 spans 12 amino acids. V was pared by 6 bases and J by 8 bases, with 11 bases between. This CDR3 reads CASRRIEDEQFF. The CDR3, as DNA: TGTGCCAGCAGACGCATAGAGGATGAGCAGTTCTTC.

V is TRBV7-9 and J is TRBJ2-1, with no clear D. Trimming took 5 bases from V and 0 from J, leaving 11 bases between them. CDR1 and CDR2 from the germline V gene are SEHNR and FQNEAQ (reference sequence). The CDR3 extends over 15 amino acids. The CDR3 bases are TGTGCCAGCAGCCCCCCGGGTAGCTCCTACAATGAGCAGTTCTTC. It translates to CASSPPGSSYNEQFF.

This clonotype was seen more than once but under ten times. The chain links TRBV7-2 to TRBJ1-6, with TRBD1 matching 9 bases. Per the germline V gene, CDR1 is SGHTA and CDR2 is FQGNSA. V lost 4 bases, J lost 8 bases, and 6 bases stayed unmatched. The CDR3 totals 15 residues. CDR3 sequence: CASSYWTGVDSPLHF. CDR3 nucleotides: TGTGCCAGCAGCTACTGGACAGGGGTCGATTCACCCCTCCACTTT.

This clonotype was seen ten or more times. The gene calls are TRBV9 and TRBJ2-6, with D hard to call. The germline CDR1 and CDR2 sequences are SGDLS and YYNGEE. This CDR3 has 15 residues. V was pared by 0 bases and J by 1 base, with 5 bases between. CDR3 amino acids: CASSVEGSGANVLTF. The CDR3 nucleotides read TGTGCCAGCAGCGTAGAAGGTTCTGGGGCCAACGTCCTGACTTTC.

This clonotype occurred a few times. V and J are TRBV7-9 and TRBJ2-3; 8 bases align to TRBD1. CDR1 and CDR2 from the germline V gene are SEHNR and FQNEAQ (reference sequence). The CDR3 has 17 residues. The V and J ends lost 2 bases and 1 base, in that order; junction bases with no gene match: 8. The CDR3 reads CASSLISGQGGTDTQYF. CDR3 DNA: TGTGCCAGCAGCTTAATTAGCGGACAGGGTGGCACAGATACGCAGTATTTT.

CDR3 amino acids: CASSQVQGDGEQYV. CDR3 bases: TGCGCCAGCAGCCAAGTACAGGGGGATGGCGAGCAGTACGTC. The rearrangement links TRBV4-1 to TRBJ2-7; 8 nucleotides match TRBD1. The CDR3 spans 14 residues. Germline V lookup: CDR1 MGHRA, CDR2 YSYEKL. J was trimmed by 6 bases and V by 1 base; bases with no gene match: 5.

The chain couples TRBV9 to TRBJ2-5; 14 nucleotides align to TRBD2. Germline V gene lookup returns CDR1 SGDLS and CDR2 YYNGEE. The CDR3 covers 16 residues. The ends lost 4 bases at V and 3 bases at J; junction bases unmatched: 5. CDR3 sequence reads: CASSSPTSGGEETQYF. The CDR3 bases are TGTGCCAGCAGCTCCCCGACTAGCGGGGGGGAAGAGACCCAGTACTTC.

This chain connects TRBV2 to TRBJ2-7; no firm D call. Per the germline V gene, CDR1 is SNHLY and CDR2 is FYNNEI. V was trimmed by 5 bases and J by 3 bases, leaving 20 bases between them. This CDR3 has 16 amino acids. CDR3 in amino acids: CASSPHRVPGGYEQYV. Here the CDR3 DNA reads TGTGCCAGCAGTCCCCACCGGGTTCCGGGTGGCTACGAGCAGTACGTC.

V is TRBV27 and J is TRBJ1-6, with D maybe TRBD1 (5 bases). The CDR3 length is 14 residues. V dropped 5 bases and J dropped 10 bases, with 15 bases sitting between them. Per germline, CDR1 MNHEY and CDR2 SMNVEV (reference sequence). CDR3 region: CASSPRQRRSPLHF. In DNA form, the CDR3 reads TGTGCCAGCAGTCCGCGACAGCGTCGATCACCCCTCCACTTT.

J is TRBJ2-5 and V is TRBV29-1, with 7 positions matching TRBD1. The J segment lost 3 bases and the V segment lost 1 base, leaving 5 bases of the junction unmatched. This CDR3 is 14 amino acids long. CDR1 is SQVTM, CDR2 ANQGSEA, per germline. The CDR3 loop is CSVEGDTGEETQYF. The CDR3 region has the DNA TGCAGCGTTGAAGGAGATACAGGGGAAGAGACCCAGTACTTC.

This rearrangement joins TRBV7-8 to TRBJ1-5, with a tentative D call TRBD1 (5 bases). Trimming left V 7 bases short and J 6 bases short, with 13 bases between. Germline CDR1 SGHVS, CDR2 FQNEAQ. This CDR3 region has 13 residues. This CDR3 reads CASTGGGVQPQHF. The CDR3 coding sequence is TGTGCCAGCACCGGGGGAGGGGTTCAGCCCCAGCATTTT.

Only a few counts were recorded for this clonotype. The chain couples TRBV10-3 to TRBJ2-1; D gene uncertain. From germline, CDR1 is ENHRY and CDR2 SYGVKD. There are 15 residues in the CDR3. V gave up 3 bases and J gave up 0 bases, with 9 bases separating them. The CDR3 DNA follows: TGTGCCATCAGTGATTCACAGCCCTCCTACAATGAGCAGTTCTTC. Amino acid sequence: CAISDSQPSYNEQFF.

This clonotype was counted only a few times. Here the CDR3 DNA reads TGTGCCAGCAGCAAAGGAAGGAAGACAGACTATGGCTACACCTTC. This encodes CASSKGRKTDYGYTF. The chain links TRBV21-1 to TRBJ1-2; the D call in the table, TRBD1, was not verified against the DNA. TRBV21-1 is shown as a pseudogene. The CDR3 loop spans 15 amino acids.

The rearrangement uses TRBV6-1 and TRBJ1-2; 12 bases are a match to TRBD1. V gave up 2 bases and J gave up 8 bases; unmatched junction bases: 12. The CDR3 contains 17 residues. CDR1 and CDR2 from the germline V gene are MNHNS and SASEGT. In DNA form, the CDR3 reads TGTGCCAGCAGTGAATGGGGGACAGGGGGCGGACCGGACGGCTACACCTTC. This gives the protein CASSEWGTGGGPDGYTF.

This clonotype has only a few counts. This chain connects TRBV7-9 to TRBJ2-7; 7 positions match TRBD2. V shed 4 bases, J shed 6 bases, and the junction held 0 bases outside the gene matches. This CDR3 has 11 amino acids. In germline, CDR1 is SEHNR, CDR2 FQNEAQ (reference sequence). The CDR3 spells CASSWGGEQYV. In nucleotides, the CDR3 is TGTGCCAGCAGCTGGGGGGGCGAGCAGTACGTC.

The chain couples TRBV20-1 to TRBJ2-1; 11 bases fit TRBD2. The CDR3 spans 17 residues. V was pared by 3 bases and J by 4 bases, with 11 bases of the junction left unmatched. The germline V gene has CDR1 DFQATT and CDR2 SNEGSKA (reference sequence). The CDR3 sequence is CSASLGTSGPGYNEQFF. For the CDR3, the DNA is TGCAGTGCTAGCCTGGGGACTAGCGGACCGGGATACAATGAGCAGTTCTTC.

In this sample, this clonotype turned up a few times. The chain links TRBV13 to TRBJ1-5; D is perhaps TRBD1 (5 bases). Trimming took 0 bases from V and 1 from J, leaving 13 bases between them. Per the germline V gene, CDR1 is PRHDT and CDR2 is FYEKMQ (reference sequence). This CDR3 has 17 residues. CDR3 in DNA: TGTGCCAGCAGCTTAGGGGGAGGCCAGGGAAGCAATCAGCCCCAGCATTTT. Translation gives CASSLGGGQGSNQPQHF.

On this clonotype: This may arise from a read error, as a much more abundant clone is one base away. V gene TRBV27 combines with J gene TRBJ2-7; tentative D call: TRBD1 (6 bases). The CDR3 has 13 residues. Trimming took 6 bases from V and 0 from J, leaving 9 bases between them. Germline V gives CDR1 MNHEY, CDR2 SMNVEV (reference sequence). The CDR3 nucleotides are TGTGCCAGCAGCCGACAGGACTCCTACGAGCAGTACTTC. Encoded protein: CASSRQDSYEQYF.

There are many counts of this clonotype. The gene calls are TRBV29-1 and TRBJ1-1, with a tentative D call TRBD1 (5 bases). The CDR3 has 15 residues. Trimming removed 7 bases at V and 4 bases at J, with 22 bases between. Looked up from germline, CDR1 is SQVTM and CDR2 is ANQGSEA. CDR3 DNA sequence: TGCAGCGCACGGCAACCCGGGGCTACGGGCACTGAAGCTTTCTTT. It codes for CSARQPGATGTEAFF.

V and J are TRBV19 and TRBJ2-1; D may be TRBD2 (6 bases). V was clipped by 2 bases and J by 1 base, with 9 bases between them. Germline CDR1 LNHDA, CDR2 SQIVND (reference sequence). The CDR3 is 15 residues long. CDR3 DNA: TGTGCCAGTAGTATAACCGGGGGATCCTACAATGAGCAGTTCTTC. Translation: CASSITGGSYNEQFF. The full variable domain, in which reference TRBV19 and TRBJ2-1 provide the parts outside the CDR3, is DGGITQSPKYLFRKEGQNVTLSCEQNLNHDAMYWYRQDPGQGLRLIYYSQIVNDFQKGDIAEGYSVSREKKESFPLTVTSAQKNPTAFYLCASSITGGSYNEQFFGPGTRLTVL.

The table lists this clonotype with a few counts. J is TRBJ2-1 and V is TRBV7-8, with 8 bases lining up with TRBD2. The CDR3 is 15 amino acids. Trimming cost V 5 bases and J 10 bases; bases outside gene matches: 13. The germline gives CDR1 SGHVS, CDR2 FQNEAQ. The CDR3 here is CASSPRLSGGQEQFF. The CDR3 nucleotides are TGTGCCAGCAGCCCAAGACTAAGCGGGGGCCAAGAGCAGTTCTTC.